These 10 T cell receptor beta chains were all obtained from the same sample, sequenced in a study of T cell responses to AZD1222 COVID-19 vaccine. Sequenced by immunoSEQ multiplex PCR; TCRdb stores in-frame clones only, minus some. The table lists fewer than 120,000 clones, 80% to 95% of them singletons. This material consisted of peripheral blood, taken 28 days after the second AZD1222 dose. The receptors here all came from an adult who received the AZD1222 COVID-19 vaccine.

This rearrangement joins TRBV6-5 to TRBJ2-7, with no clear D. The CDR3 consists of 14 residues. Trimming shortened V by 0 bases and J by 0 bases, and 6 bases separated the two germline ends. Germline V gives CDR1 MNHEY, CDR2 SVGAGI. Here the CDR3 DNA reads TGTGCCAGCAGTTACTCGCTCTCCTCCTACGAGCAGTACTTC. This encodes CASSYSLSSYEQYF.

For the CDR3, the DNA is TGTGCCACCAGTGACCGGACGGCGCACACCGGGGAGCTGTTTTTT. This codes for CATSDRTAHTGELFF. The chain uses TRBV24-1 and TRBJ2-2, with no clear D. The V gene lost 4 bases and the J gene lost 3 bases, with 11 bases spanning the gap. This CDR3 is built from 15 residues. Germline CDR1 KGHDR, CDR2 SFDVKD.

This chain connects TRBV18 to TRBJ1-6; weak D call: TRBD1 (5 bases). Trimming left V 4 bases short and J 8 bases short, with 12 bases between. This CDR3 has 14 amino acids. The germline gives CDR1 KGHSH, CDR2 LQKENI. In nucleotides, the CDR3 is TGTGCCAGCTCACTGTCGGACACCGATTCACCCCTCCACTTT. Amino acids: CASSLSDTDSPLHF.

The table lists this clone with a count of one. V usage is TRBV19 and J usage is TRBJ1-5, with D perhaps TRBD1 (5 bases). The CDR3 consists of 17 residues. From germline, CDR1 is LNHDA and CDR2 SQIVND (reference sequence). V was pared by 9 bases and J by 13 bases, with 34 bases between. CDR3 DNA sequence: TGTGCCAGCCAAAGCCGCAGGGAGGTGGGGGGTCCAGCTTCGCAGCATTTT. It codes for CASQSRREVGGPASQHF.

The J gene is TRBJ2-6, the V gene TRBV18; no clear D. Germline V CDR1 and CDR2: KGHSH, LQKENI. The CDR3 is 14 residues long. The V end was cut by 3 bases, the J end by 2 bases, with 5 bases between. The CDR3 bases are TGTGCCAGCTCACCTACCCCTGGGGCCAACGTCCTGACTTTC. Its protein is CASSPTPGANVLTF.

The rearrangement links TRBV3-1 (or the pseudogene TRBV3-2) to TRBJ2-1; TRBD2 is a possible D gene (5 bases). Trimming shortened V by 4 bases and J by 2 bases, and 15 bases separated the two germline ends. This CDR3 region has 16 residues. Germline assignment: CDR1 LGHDT and CDR2 YNNKEL (reference sequence). The CDR3 here is CASSPLGAAAYNEQFF. The CDR3 coding sequence is TGTGCCAGCAGCCCCCTGGGAGCGGCGGCCTACAATGAGCAGTTCTTC.

This clone came up once. The chain carries TRBV5-4 and TRBJ2-3; D is perhaps TRBD2 (5 bases). Trimming stripped 4 bases from V and 0 bases from J, with 15 bases between. The CDR3 is made up of 16 amino acids. The V gene's germline CDR1 is SGHNT and CDR2 YYREEE (reference sequence). The CDR3 DNA reads as TGTGCCAGCAGCGATCCCGGACGGGGAAGCACAGATACGCAGTATTTT. Its protein is CASSDPGRGSTDTQYF.

This chain connects TRBV3-1 (or the pseudogene TRBV3-2) to TRBJ2-1, with D tentatively TRBD2 (6 bases). CDR1 and CDR2 from the germline V gene are LGHDT and YNNKEL (reference sequence). Between the trimmed V and J ends, which lost 1 base and 4 bases, there was a span of 11 bases. The CDR3 extends over 15 amino acids. CDR3: CASSQGGILYNEQFF. DNA for the CDR3: TGTGCCAGCAGCCAAGGCGGGATTTTGTACAATGAGCAGTTCTTC.

The CDR3: CASSRHPLARELFF. CDR3 sequence (DNA): TGTGCCAGCAGCCGCCACCCACTAGCCCGGGAGCTGTTTTTT. The gene calls are TRBV3-1 (or the pseudogene TRBV3-2) and TRBJ2-2; maybe TRBD2 (6 bases). Trimming pared 4 bases from V and 9 bases from J, leaving 15 bases between. This CDR3 contains 14 residues. Germline V gives CDR1 LGHDT, CDR2 YNNKEL (reference sequence).

The rearrangement joins TRBV7-8 to TRBJ2-1; D is possibly TRBD2 (6 bases). V shed 2 bases and J shed 4 bases, with 15 bases lying between them. The CDR3 loop spans 16 amino acids. Germline V lookup: CDR1 SGHVS, CDR2 FQNEAQ. The CDR3 DNA is TGTGCCAGCAGCTTAACCGGGAGCGCCCAATACAATGAGCAGTTCTTC. This codes for CASSLTGSAQYNEQFF.